These T cell receptor beta chains were read from a single sample in a study of blood T cells in healthy people across ages. Each CDR3 protein is one row after TCRdb ran MiXCR on the 5' RACE reads. The sample has approximately 780,000 distinct CDR3 sequences; 20% to 30% are singletons. Another study also made use of these data, one on T cells of mothers and their children.

The sample comprised blood. The receptors were gathered from a boy aged 5-17 years in good health. Each CDR3 is given with its conserved first and last residue. A D gene is named only where the DNA matches it firmly. Clone size is shown for a subset of rows, as once, few, many or a class of expanded clone.

>TRBJ2-3|few|TRBV10-3|TRBD2
TGTGCCTCCACAGCGGGGCAAGGAGATACGCAGTATTTT
CASTAGQGDTQYF
>TRBJ2-3|few|TRBV7-8|TRBD2
TGTGCCAGCAGCTTAGCAGGGACTAGCGGGGCAGATACGCAGTATTTT
CASSLAGTSGADTQYF
>TRBJ1-1|once|TRBV24-1|TRBD1
TGTGCCACCAGTGACCCAGACAGGGGCACTGAAGCTTTCTTT
CATSDPDRGTEAFF
>TRBJ2-1|few|TRBV15|.
TGTGCCACCAGCACTCCTCCACAGGGCTCTAGGGGCAATGAGCAGTTCTTC
CATSTPPQGSRGNEQFF
>TRBJ1-5|.|TRBV28|.
TGTGCCAGCTTAAGGACAGTTAATCAGCCCCAGCATTTT
CASLRTVNQPQHF
>TRBJ2-5|.|TRBV20-1|TRBD2
TGCAGTGCTAGAGTCAGCGGGGAGGAGACCCAGTACTTC
CSARVSGEETQYF
>TRBJ2-6|.|TRBV2|TRBD1
TGTGCCAGCAAGACAGGGGGGGGCTCTGGGGCCAACGTCCTGACTTTC
CASKTGGGSGANVLTF
>TRBJ2-7|few|TRBV18|.
TGTGCCAGCTCACCCGGGCGGAGCGAGCAGTACTTC
CASSPGRSEQYF
>TRBJ2-5|few|TRBV20-1|TRBD1
TGCGGAACCGGGACAGCGAACCAAGAGACCCAGTACTTC
CGTGTANQETQYF
>TRBJ1-4|.|TRBV12-3/TRBV12-4|TRBD1
TGTGCCAGCAGTCGAGTGACCGGGACAGGGTTTGAAAAACTGTTTTTT
CASSRVTGTGFEKLFF
>TRBJ1-1|few|TRBV6-6|.
TGTGCCAGCAGTTACTCGATATCAGGGCGGCTGAACACTGAAGCTTTCTTT
CASSYSISGRLNTEAFF
>TRBJ2-7|few|TRBV20-1|TRBD1
TGCAGTGCTTTCGACAGGGAATACTACGAGCAGTACTTC
CSAFDREYYEQYF
>TRBJ2-5|few|TRBV10-3|TRBD2
TGTGCCATCTCACGGGGTACTAGCGGGTTACAAGAGACCCAGTACTTC
CAISRGTSGLQETQYF
>TRBJ1-4|.|TRBV7-2|TRBD1
TGTGCCAGCAGCCGACAGGGGGCAAGGACTAATGAAAAACTGTTTTTT
CASSRQGARTNEKLFF
>TRBJ2-3|.|TRBV20-1|.
TGCAGTGCCCCCCTAGCCCTCGGCACAGATACGCAGTATTTT
CSAPLALGTDTQYF
>TRBJ2-5|.|TRBV6-2/TRBV6-3|.
TGTGCCAGCAGTTACGCACGAGGGGTCCAAGAGACCCAGTACTTC
CASSYARGVQETQYF
>TRBJ2-7|few|TRBV7-3|.
TGTGCCAGCAGCCTCCAGGCGGGGGCCTTCTACGAGCAGTACTTC
CASSLQAGAFYEQYF
>TRBJ1-2|few|TRBV5-1|.
TGCGCCAGCAGCCCAACCGTGGCGACCGGCGCCGATGGCTACACCTTC
CASSPTVATGADGYTF
>TRBJ2-3|.|TRBV7-2|TRBD2
TGTGCCAGCAGCTTAGCGCTGAGCGGGGGGAGCACAGATACGCAGTATTTT
CASSLALSGGSTDTQYF
>TRBJ2-7|.|TRBV10-2|TRBD1
TGCGCCAGCGCCCTAAACAGGGGAGACTACGAGCAGTACTTC
CASALNRGDYEQYF
>TRBJ2-3|.|TRBV5-1|TRBD2
TGCGCCAGCAGCTTGGCGCTAGCGGCTAGCACAGATACGCAGTATTTT
CASSLALAASTDTQYF
>TRBJ2-3|few|TRBV20-1|.
TGCAGTGCTAGAGACCGGACGGATTCAGCGCAGTATTTT
CSARDRTDSAQYF
>TRBJ2-3|few|TRBV7-6|.
TGTGCCAGCAGTCCATCCCACACAGATACGCAGTATTTT
CASSPSHTDTQYF
>TRBJ2-5|many|TRBV2|TRBD2
TGTGCCAGTAGTAGCGGGGAGGAGACCCAGTACTTC
CASSSGEETQYF
>TRBJ2-5|few|TRBV11-2|TRBD2
TGTGCCAGCAGGGCTAGCGGGGACGAGACCCAGTACTTC
CASRASGDETQYF
>TRBJ2-6|.|TRBV12-3/TRBV12-4|.
TGTGCCAGCAGTGCCCCCGGGGCTTTCATTTCTGGGGCCAACGTCCTGACTTTC
CASSAPGAFISGANVLTF
>TRBJ2-7|.|TRBV13|TRBD2
TGTGCCAGCAGCTTCCGACTAGCGGAGTACGAGCAGTACTTC
CASSFRLAEYEQYF
>TRBJ2-5|few|TRBV9|TRBD2
TGTGCCAGCAGCGCCGGCGGGGGTTCGTACCAAGAGGCCCAGTACTTC
CASSAGGGSYQEAQYF
>TRBJ2-5|.|TRBV5-1|.
TGCGCCAGCAGCTTGTCATCAGAGGAGCAGTACTTC
CASSLSSEEQYF
>TRBJ2-5|.|TRBV20-1|TRBD2
TGCAGTGCTAGAGCCTTCCGGACTAGCGGGGTGGAGACCCAGTACTTC
CSARAFRTSGVETQYF
>TRBJ2-7|.|TRBV3-1|.
TGTGCCAGCAGCCAAGACCTAGCCTCTGACGAGCAGTACTTC
CASSQDLASDEQYF
>TRBJ1-5|.|TRBV5-1|.
TGCGCCAGCAGCTCCACCGGGCAGGGACGCAATCAGCCCCAGCATTTT
CASSSTGQGRNQPQHF
>TRBJ2-2|.|TRBV5-1|.
TGCGCCAGCAGCTTGGGGACAAGTGATCCCGGGGAGCTGTTTTTT
CASSLGTSDPGELFF
>TRBJ1-1|.|TRBV9|.
TGTGCCAGCAGCCCCCGCTCCCGGGACACTGAAGCTTTCTTT
CASSPRSRDTEAFF
>TRBJ1-2|many|TRBV21-1|.
TGTGCCAGCAGCAAAGGGGGCCTTTACTATGGCTACACCTTC
CASSKGGLYYGYTF
>TRBJ2-7|.|TRBV12-3/TRBV12-4|.
TGTGCCAGCAGCCCCAGGCGGCAGGGCAACTGGGTCCCCTACGAGCAGTACTTC
CASSPRRQGNWVPYEQYF
>TRBJ2-1|.|TRBV30|.
TGTGCCTGGAACCCTCCCCGTTCGGAGCAGTTCTTC
CAWNPPRSEQFF
>TRBJ2-5|.|TRBV27|TRBD1
TGTGCCAGCAGCCGGCTCGGGACAGGGGGCGTAGAGACCCAGTGCTTC
CASSRLGTGGVETQCF
>TRBJ1-2|.|TRBV2|TRBD1
TGTGCCAGCTGTGCACAGGGGCCCAACTATGGCTACACCTTC
CASCAQGPNYGYTF
>TRBJ2-2|.|TRBV7-6|.
TGTGCCAGCAGCCAGACGTCAACAGGGACCGGGGAGCTGTTTTTT
CASSQTSTGTGELFF
>TRBJ1-5|.|TRBV12-3/TRBV12-4|.
TGTGCCAGCAGTTTTTTGACAGGCAATCAGCCCCAGCATTTT
CASSFLTGNQPQHF
>TRBJ2-1|.|TRBV20-1|TRBD2
TGCAGTGCGGGGGGTAGCGGGGGCCCCTCCTACAATGAGCAGTTCTTC
CSAGGSGGPSYNEQFF
>TRBJ2-5|.|TRBV12-3/TRBV12-4|TRBD1
TGTGCCAGCAGTCTGACAGGGCGGAGCGAGACCCAGTACTTC
CASSLTGRSETQYF
>TRBJ1-2|.|TRBV29-1|.
TGCAGCGTTGATCCGGGGCAGGCTTATGGCTACACCTTC
CSVDPGQAYGYTF
>TRBJ2-5|.|TRBV12-3/TRBV12-4|.
TGTGCCAGCAGTTTTGCGTGGACCCAGTACTTC
CASSFAWTQYF
>TRBJ1-4|few|TRBV10-1|.
TGCGCCAGCAGTGACAGTATTAATGAAAAACTGTTTTTT
CASSDSINEKLFF
>TRBJ1-5|.|TRBV10-3|TRBD1
TGTGCCATCAGTGAGGGCAGGGGGCTTCTGACAAGGCAGCCCCAGCATTTT
CAISEGRGLLTRQPQHF